This TCR beta chain stems from a study of T cell responses to AZD1222 COVID-19 vaccine (dated by TCRdb to about 2021). Regarding the research as a whole: AZD1222 recipients with second doses at about 4 weeks or about 12 weeks were pooled, because spike-specific TCR depth and breadth did not differ between schedules. A total of approximately 240 trial participants underwent TCR sequencing, of whom around 210 had received two doses of AZD1222 and roughly 26 had received two doses of the MenACWY control vaccine. Trial participants were enrolled into age subgroups of 18-55, 56-69 and 70-plus years, which contained around 140, 26 and 57 TCR-sequenced participants, respectively.

Comments on this clone: Its specific antigen is unknown. Base qualities are not at hand, and no much larger clone is one base apart.

The CDR3 regions of human TCRbeta chains were analyzed by immunosequencing. Regarding the original processing steps: Repertoire TCRs were matched against a reference library of SARS-CoV-2-specific TCRs generated with the MIRA antigen-specificity platform. Breadth was defined as the fraction of unique TCRs that were SARS-CoV-2-associated, and depth was defined as the fraction of total T cells that were SARS-CoV-2-associated. Using the MIRA data, every spike-specific TCR was mapped to the spike region that the TCR reacted to and assigned to either a CD4 or a CD8 class. Log10-transformed breadth and depth values were compared by one-way ANOVA with Sidak's multiple comparisons tests. This immuneACCESS table, as held by TCRdb, lists in-frame sequences with V and J called but not all clones. Of the missing ones, under half trace to an unresolved V gene in checked studies; the others have no known cause. Clonal size and the V and J genes are those of that table, whereas D and trimming came from the DNA. The sample contains about 180,000 clones, about nine tenths of them found a single time. The ten biggest clones cover approximately 1.6% of the sample.

In light of the paper, this sample's time point label describes: baseline before first vaccination. Vaccinee samples were obtained from the UK trials COV001 and COV002, which included a single-blind randomized controlled phase 2/3 trial of AZD1222 (ChAdOx1 nCoV-19) in healthy adults. For TCRbeta chain sequencing, PBMC samples were collected from trial participants at day 0 and at day 28 after the second dose. V and J are truncated by 2 bases and 2 bases respectively, leaving an intervening sequence of 7 bases. CDR1 SGHDT and CDR2 YYEEEE are derived from the germline V gene. The CDR3 spans 14 residues, from the cysteine through the phenylalanine. The read is trimmed to its CDR3 DNA, 42 bases read in frame from base 1. Overall study outcomes, separate from this receptor: Participants were mostly white British, with more females than males. The authors suggested clonal diversity may have been underestimated. Because no samples from the day 14 peak response were available, repertoires could be characterized only after the peak T cell response. Conclusions about previously exposed vaccinees were limited because only a handful of AZD1222 recipients were SARS-CoV-2 seropositive at baseline. Vaccine-associated CD4 TCRs spanned the whole spike protein, with dominant responses in regions 160-218 and 743-854. After two AZD1222 doses, spike-specific TCR breadth and depth were significantly higher than at day 0 and than in MenACWY recipients. In the small 56-69-year group, the increase in depth fell short of significance, most likely because of low power. Reportedly, close to half of the unique spike-specific TCRs recognized epitopes lying outside the regions that are mutated in the B.1.351 and B.1.1.7 variants.

The rearrangement joined TRBV5-6 to TRBJ2-2, with TRBD2 as a weak D call on 5 bases. Material: peripheral blood, obtained on day 0 of AZD1222 vaccination. This TCR was recovered from an adult in good health. The sequence in DNA is TGTGCCAGCAGCTTCGGAGGAAACACCGGGGAGCTGTTTTTT. It translates as CASSFGGNTGELFF.